Below, 22 T cell receptor beta chains from the same sample are listed, as sequenced in a study of cytomegalovirus exposure and HLA in healthy donors. Clones were sequenced by immunoSEQ multiplex PCR, and TCRdb holds only the in-frame ones, with some missing. The profile shows approximately 88,000 clones, approximately 84% of them singletons. The sample comprised PBMCs. The receptor source for this set is a woman between 18 and 30 years old in good health and CMV-seropositive.

V is TRBV5-4 and J is TRBJ2-1, with 8 positions matching TRBD2. Looked up from germline, CDR1 is SGHNT and CDR2 is YYREEE (reference sequence). The J segment lost 6 bases and the V segment lost 5 bases, leaving 7 bases of the junction unmatched. The CDR3 extends over 14 amino acids. CDR3 sequence: CASRPVGTSNEQFF. Written as DNA, the CDR3 is TGTGCCAGCAGACCGGTGGGGACTAGCAATGAGCAGTTCTTC.

The chain joins TRBV9 to TRBJ2-7; 8 nucleotides align to TRBD1. This CDR3 has 15 residues. The germline CDR1 and CDR2 sequences are SGDLS and YYNGEE. V lost 3 bases, J lost 5 bases, and 10 bases stayed unmatched. For the CDR3, the DNA is TGTGCCAGCAGCGGCCGCTCAGGGGGCGTCGACGAGCAGTACTTC. Its protein product is CASSGRSGGVDEQYF.

V gene TRBV5-1 combines with J gene TRBJ2-7; 10 bases map to TRBD2. The V segment lost 0 bases and the J segment 7 bases; nucleotides outside the gene matches: 10. This CDR3 region has 16 residues. Germline CDR1 reads SGHRS; CDR2 reads YFSETQ. CDR3 in DNA: TGCGCCAGCAGCTTGGTAGACAGCGGGGGGGCTCGGGAGCAGTACTTC. Translated, it gives CASSLVDSGGAREQYF.

V usage is TRBV21-1 and J usage is TRBJ1-1. TRBV21-1 represents a pseudogene. This CDR3 region has 14 residues. The CDR3 DNA reads as TGTGCCAGCAGCAACAGACTGAGGAACACTGAAGCTTTCTTT. This sequence encodes CASSNRLRNTEAFF.

J is TRBJ1-4 and V is TRBV5-1, with TRBD1 matching 9 bases. CDR3 size: 16 residues. With V trimmed by 4 bases and J by 5 bases, 9 bases remained unmatched. In germline, CDR1 is SGHRS, CDR2 YFSETQ. The CDR3 coding sequence is TGCGCCAGCAGCATACAACCCGGGACAGGGAATGAAAAACTGTTTTTT. This sequence encodes CASSIQPGTGNEKLFF.

This chain connects TRBV11-2 to TRBJ2-5, with 15 bases identical to TRBD2. In germline, CDR1 is SGHAT, CDR2 FQNNGV. The junction had 3 bases not matched to a gene; V was cut back by 5 bases and J by 2 bases. The CDR3 has 16 amino acids. This CDR3 reads CASSPGTSGGQETQYF. In DNA form, the CDR3 reads TGTGCCAGCAGCCCTGGGACTAGCGGGGGGCAAGAGACCCAGTACTTC. Looking up the rest from reference TRBV11-2 and TRBJ2-5 gives the full variable domain: EAGVAQSPRYKIIEKRQSVAFWCNPISGHATLYWYQQILGQGPKLLIQFQNNGVVDDSQLPKDRFSAERLKGVDSTLKIQPAKLEDSAVYLCASSPGTSGGQETQYFGPGTRLLVL.

V is TRBV28 and J is TRBJ1-5; weak D call: TRBD1 (6 bases). Germline V gene lookup returns CDR1 MDHEN and CDR2 SYDVKM. Deletions cut 2 bases from V and 0 bases from J, with 14 bases between. CDR3 length: 17 amino acids. The CDR3 protein is CASSLVSGAYSNQPQHF. The DNA for the CDR3 is TGTGCCAGCAGTTTAGTATCAGGGGCTTATAGCAATCAGCCCCAGCATTTT.

The CDR3 nucleotides are TGTGCCAGCAGTGCAACAGGGGCGAACATTCAGTACTTC. Protein: CASSATGANIQYF. The chain is built from TRBV28 and TRBJ2-4; 7 bases align to TRBD1. V lost 5 bases and J lost 7; bases outside the gene matches: 5. The length of the CDR3 is 13 residues. The germline gives CDR1 MDHEN, CDR2 SYDVKM.

This chain uses TRBV7-8 with TRBJ1-1, with unresolved D. Trimming took off 6 bases at V and 1 base at J, with 12 bases between the two ends. Germline values: CDR1 SGHVS, CDR2 FQNEAQ. The CDR3 runs to 14 residues. Written as DNA, the CDR3 is TGTGCCAGCAGGTCGGAGCGCCGGAACACTGAAGCTTTCTTT. It specifies CASRSERRNTEAFF.

This clone came up once. The chain couples TRBV7-9 to TRBJ2-7, with D tentatively TRBD1 (6 bases). From germline, CDR1 is SEHNR and CDR2 FQNEAQ (reference sequence). This CDR3 spans 14 amino acids. The germline V and J ends were trimmed by 3 bases and 0 bases, with 9 bases remaining between them. In DNA, the CDR3 is TGTGCCAGCAGCTTTGACAGGTTCTCCTACGAGCAGTACTTC. It translates to CASSFDRFSYEQYF.

This chain uses TRBV6-5 with TRBJ2-7; 7 nucleotides agree with TRBD2. Germline lookup yields CDR1 MNHEY and CDR2 SVGAGI. The CDR3 contains 13 residues. With V trimmed by 5 bases and J by 2 bases, 3 bases remained unmatched. DNA of the CDR3: TGTGCCAGCAGTGTTGGGAGGGCCTACGAGCAGTACTTC. Encoded protein: CASSVGRAYEQYF.

The chain has TRBV5-8 and TRBJ2-5; no clear D gene. This CDR3 is 11 amino acids long. Trimming stripped 6 bases from V and 1 base from J, with 4 bases between. Germline V gives CDR1 SGHTS, CDR2 YDEGEE. The CDR3 sequence is CASNIQETQYF. For the CDR3, the DNA is TGTGCCAGCAACATCCAAGAGACCCAGTACTTC.

The DNA for the CDR3 is TGTGCCAGCAGCGTGTACCTAGCGGGGGTCAACGAGCAGTACTTC. Residues: CASSVYLAGVNEQYF. This sequence joins TRBV9 and TRBJ2-7; 10 bases match TRBD2. This CDR3 has 15 residues. Germline CDR1 reads SGDLS; CDR2 reads YYNGEE. The junction had 7 bases not matched to a gene; V was cut back by 2 bases and J by 5 bases.

The chain has TRBV10-2 and TRBJ1-6; TRBD1 agrees at 8 bases. This CDR3 is 18 amino acids long. The germline V gene encodes CDR1 WSHSY and CDR2 SAAADI. Losses at the gene ends were 6 bases for V and 4 bases for J; bases not matched to a gene: 14. The DNA for the CDR3 is TGCGCCAGCAGAACACCATTAACAGGGGGAGCATATAATTCACCCCTCCACTTT. This sequence encodes CASRTPLTGGAYNSPLHF.

This chain joins TRBV21-1 and TRBJ2-3; the table names TRBD2, a call not compared with the DNA. TRBV21-1 is given as a pseudogene. The CDR3 loop spans 15 amino acids. Written as DNA, the CDR3 is TGTGCCAGCAACCGTAGCGGGGGGGGCACAGATACGCAGTATTTT. Protein: CASNRSGGGTDTQYF.

The CDR3 loop is CASSFLFTGELFF. The CDR3 DNA is TGTGCCAGCAGCTTTCTTTTCACCGGGGAGCTGTTTTTT. The chain employs TRBV11-1 and TRBJ2-2; D call uncertain. The CDR3 is 13 residues long. In germline, CDR1 is SGHAT, CDR2 FQDESV (reference sequence). The ends were cut back, 3 bases at V and 4 bases at J, with 6 bases in the middle.

This clone was seen a single time. The rearrangement joins TRBV6-4 to TRBJ2-2; D might be TRBD2 (5 bases). V gave up 6 bases and J gave up 5 bases, with 10 bases separating them. CDR1 MRHNA and CDR2 SNTAGT come from the germline V gene. This CDR3 spans 13 amino acids. CDR3 sequence: CASSATSTGELFF. In DNA form, the CDR3 reads TGTGCCAGCAGCGCCACTAGTACCGGGGAGCTGTTTTTT.

The CDR3 DNA follows: TGTGCCAGCAGCTCCGGGGAGGGCTACGAGCAGTACTTC. Protein: CASSSGEGYEQYF. This rearrangement joins TRBV7-9 to TRBJ2-7, with 7 bases matching TRBD2. CDR3 length: 13 residues. Germline CDR1 reads SEHNR; CDR2 reads FQNEAQ (reference sequence). With 4 bases clipped from V and 3 bases from J, the junction kept 3 bases outside the gene matches.

V gene TRBV2 combines with J gene TRBJ2-5, with 8 bases that match TRBD1. CDR3 length: 15 amino acids. The V gene end was trimmed by 3 bases and the J gene end by 5 bases; junction bases not matched to a gene: 8. Germline V gene data show CDR1 as SNHLY and CDR2 as FYNNEI. The CDR3 DNA follows: TGTGCCAGCAGTGATCTTGGACAGGGAGGCGAGACCCAGTACTTC. This sequence encodes CASSDLGQGGETQYF.

This sequence joins TRBV19 and TRBJ1-1; a possible D gene is TRBD1 (6 bases). CDR1 is LNHDA, CDR2 SQIVND, per germline (reference sequence). CDR3 size: 14 residues. V was cut by 6 bases and J by 4 bases, with 15 bases left in between. The CDR3: CASRVPGHVTEAFF. CDR3 DNA sequence: TGTGCCAGTAGGGTACCGGGACACGTCACTGAAGCTTTCTTT.

V usage is TRBV27 and J usage is TRBJ1-5; D gene ambiguous. Trimming cost V 3 bases and J 6 bases, with 9 bases left between them. The germline gives CDR1 MNHEY, CDR2 SMNVEV (reference sequence). CDR3 size: 13 residues. CDR3 in amino acids: CASSLTGIQPQHF. CDR3 DNA sequence: TGTGCCAGCAGTTTGACCGGGATTCAGCCCCAGCATTTT.

J is TRBJ2-2 and V is TRBV13; TRBD2 agrees at 10 bases. The CDR3 spans 20 residues. The germline gives CDR1 PRHDT, CDR2 FYEKMQ (reference sequence). Trimming removed 5 bases from V and 3 bases from J; junction bases left unmatched: 18. The CDR3, as DNA: TGTGCCAGCAGCACCGCTAGCGGGGGCCGAACCGACGGCGACACCGGGGAGCTGTTTTTT. It is translated as CASSTASGGRTDGDTGELFF.